This TCR beta chain was profiled in a study of blood T cell repertoires in COVID-19. TCRdb keeps only in-frame clones here, not all; method: immunoSEQ multiplex PCR. The table lists about 300,000 clones, roughly 88% of them singletons. Enrolled during active infection, Seattle patients were then followed longitudinally. The V gene end was trimmed by 1 base and the J gene end by 7 bases; junction bases not matched to a gene: 2. The CDR3 contains 15 residues. Germline lookup yields CDR1 SGHVS and CDR2 FNYEAQ. The chain links TRBV7-6 to TRBJ1-6, with 9 bases fitting TRBD1. The TCR was taken from a woman in her 30s with COVID-19, enrolled during active disease. The specimen was peripheral blood. The CDR3 reads CASSLEDRGNSPLHF. The CDR3 DNA is TGTGCCAGCAGCTTAGAAGACAGGGGGAATTCACCCCTCCACTTT.